This T cell receptor beta chain was observed in a study of blood T cell repertoires in COVID-19 (dated by TCRdb to between 2020 and 2021). Regarding the research as a whole: Collaborator samples came from the United States, Italy and Spain and covered acute and convalescent phases of COVID-19. The material from the prospective study consisted of cDNA or gDNA derived from T cells, B-cell-depleted T cells, or PBMCs. The samples were drawn from two sources: the first 160 participants of the ongoing ImmuneRACE study, and about 1,300 subjects contributed by 6 global collaborators. Deeply sampled blood TCRbeta repertoires from subjects exposed to, actively infected with, or recovered from COVID-19 were included in the dataset. The repertoires were released in a freely available public database intended as a resource for research on the immune response to SARS-CoV-2. Where available, HLA class I and class II types were taken from metadata supplied by the sample provider and were not determined by assay-based typing. Sample metadata almost always included a de-identified subject ID, COVID-19 status, age in years and sex. Results and caveats for the whole study, not just this receptor: The quantity of clinical and demographic metadata differed by source and by participant and was supplied without curation.

The immunoSEQ Assay, a bias-controlled multiplex PCR, was used to amplify TCRbeta CDR3 regions from genomic DNA. The original methods were these. The number of nucleated cells in each sample was estimated from the amplification of reference gene primers within the assay. To quantify the absolute abundance of each unique TCRbeta CDR3 rearrangement, sequence reads were collapsed and filtered. For each sample, productive Simpson clonality was calculated as the square root of Simpson's diversity index over productive rearrangements. TCRdb took over this immuneACCESS table, retaining in-frame rearrangements with V and J assigned. Such tables are incomplete; in checked studies, under half of the missing clones stem from an unresolved V gene, and the remainder is unexplained. That table supplies the V and J calls and clone size; D and trimming were determined from the DNA. For this sample there are over 120,000 clones; roughly 88% appear just once. Around 4.5% of the sample belongs to the ten largest clones.

Participants in the prospective study were enrolled through a virtual design, were aged about 18 to 100 years, and lived in some 24 United States geographic areas. In the prospective study, participants were assigned to cohorts based on the clinical history participants reported in a screening survey and a study questionnaire. For ImmuneRACE Cohort 3, a participant was defined as recovered based on two consecutive negative NP/OP PCR tests, clearance by a healthcare professional, or resolution of symptoms. Mobile phlebotomists in the prospective study collected whole blood, serum and a nasopharyngeal or oropharyngeal swab from every participant. Over a roughly 2-month period, participants in the prospective study had the option of providing additional blood draws and questionnaires. Prospective study blood samples were shipped either frozen or at room temperature before DNA extraction. Regarding this clone: Its antigen is still unknown. Qualities for individual bases were not recorded, and no much larger clone is one base off.

The CDR3 covers 14 residues, taking in both the cysteine and the phenylalanine. This entry keeps only the CDR3 DNA: 42 bases, framed from base 1. Deletion took 4 bases off V and 3 bases off J, with a span of 13 bases between the germline ends. The germline V gene (reference sequence) gives CDR1 as LGHDT and CDR2 as YNNKEL. The sequenced sample was PBMCs or T cells enriched from blood (not recorded which). The clonotype originates from a man in his forties or fifties who had recovered from COVID-19. Here the chain combines TRBV3-1 (or the pseudogene TRBV3-2) and TRBJ2-7, with a tentative D gene TRBD2 over 6 matching bases. The CDR3 reads as follows: CASSPAASVYEQYF. In nucleotides, the sequence is TGTGCCAGCAGCCCGGCTGCTAGCGTCTACGAGCAGTACTTC.